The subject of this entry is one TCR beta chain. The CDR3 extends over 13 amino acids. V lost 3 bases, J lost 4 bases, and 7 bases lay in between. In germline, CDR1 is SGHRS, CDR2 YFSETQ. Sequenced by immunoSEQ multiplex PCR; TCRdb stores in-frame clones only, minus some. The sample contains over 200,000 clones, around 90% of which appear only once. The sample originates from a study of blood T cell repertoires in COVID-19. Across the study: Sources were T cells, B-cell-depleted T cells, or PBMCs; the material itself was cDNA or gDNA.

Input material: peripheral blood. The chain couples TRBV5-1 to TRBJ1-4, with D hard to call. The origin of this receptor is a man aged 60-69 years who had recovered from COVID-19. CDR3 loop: CASSSGNNEKLFF. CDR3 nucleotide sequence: TGCGCCAGCAGCTCCGGTAATAATGAAAAACTGTTTTTT. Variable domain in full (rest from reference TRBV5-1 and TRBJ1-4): KAGVTQTPRYLIKTRGQQVTLSCSPISGHRSVSWYQQTPGQGLQFLFEYFSETQRNKGNFPGRFSGRQFSNSRSEMNVSTLELGDSALYLCASSSGNNEKLFFGSGTQLSVL.